Shown below are 13 T cell receptor beta chains from a single sample sequenced in a study of shared clonotypes between healthy human individuals. Measured with immunoSEQ multiplex PCR; TCRdb has only the in-frame clones, and not every one. The table has 950,000 to 1,200,000 clones, approximately 80% seen once; the top ten hold roughly 0.9%. Sequenced input: memory CD4+ T cells from PBMCs. Noted subset: CD45RA-negative fraction. Receptors originate from a man between 18 and 29 years old in good health. Some clones in this sample may be carry-over from other donors' samples.

The chain is built from TRBV5-1 and TRBJ2-2; D unresolved. V was pared by 1 base and J by 0 bases, with 7 bases between. Germline lookup yields CDR1 SGHRS and CDR2 YFSETQ. This CDR3 contains 15 residues. The CDR3 DNA follows: TGCGCCAGCAGCTTGTTAGCCACGAACACCGGGGAGCTGTTTTTT. Protein sequence: CASSLLATNTGELFF.

V gene TRBV14 combines with J gene TRBJ2-7; maybe TRBD2 (5 bases). The CDR3 covers 12 residues. CDR1 is SGHDN, CDR2 FVKESK, per germline. V lost 6 bases and J lost 1, with 7 bases in between. This CDR3 is CASRRDSYEQYF. The CDR3 region has the DNA TGTGCCAGCAGACGGGATTCCTACGAGCAGTACTTC.

The sample holds a few counts of this clone. CDR3 coding DNA: TGTGCCAGCAGTTTATGGGGACAGTCTAGCACAGATACGCAGTATTTT. Translating gives CASSLWGQSSTDTQYF. The rearrangement joins TRBV28 to TRBJ2-3, with TRBD1 matching 7 bases. The junction had 3 bases not matched to a gene; V was cut back by 0 bases and J by 0 bases. The germline gives CDR1 MDHEN, CDR2 SYDVKM. This CDR3 region has 16 residues.

This clone turned up a few times. V gene TRBV6-5 combines with J gene TRBJ1-5, with D unresolved. V was trimmed by 6 bases and J by 1 base, leaving 13 bases between them. Germline CDR1 reads MNHEY; CDR2 reads SVGAGI. The CDR3 sequence is 15 residues long. CDR3 region: CASRPMDRSNQPQHF. The CDR3 bases are TGTGCCAGCAGGCCCATGGATAGGAGCAATCAGCCCCAGCATTTT.

CDR3 nucleotides: TGCAGTGCTACACAGATATACGAGCAGTACTTC. Protein product: CSATQIYEQYF. The V call is TRBV20-1, the J call TRBJ2-7; D is unclear. This CDR3 has 11 residues. CDR1 is DFQATT, CDR2 SNEGSKA, per germline (reference sequence). The V end was cut by 4 bases, the J end by 4 bases, with 8 bases between.

In its sample, this clone was seen a few times. The same CDR3 is also encoded by other DNA sequences in this sample. This CDR3 is CASSRRDRGNYGYTF. The CDR3 nucleotides read TGTGCCAGCAGCCGTCGGGACAGGGGGAACTATGGCTACACCTTC. V usage is TRBV14 and J usage is TRBJ1-2; 11 bases fit TRBD1. CDR1 is SGHDN and CDR2 is FVKESK in the germline V gene. V lost 4 bases, J lost 2 bases, and 3 bases stayed unmatched. The length of the CDR3 is 15 residues. The full variable domain, completed using reference TRBV14 and TRBJ1-2, is EAGVTQFPSHSVIEKGQTVTLRCDPISGHDNLYWYRRVMGKEIKFLLHFVKESKQDESGMPNNRFLAERTGGTYSTLKVQPAELEDSGVYFCASSRRDRGNYGYTFGSGTRLTVV.

This chain joins TRBV6-6 and TRBJ2-7, with 10 bases aligning to TRBD1. V gave up 1 base and J gave up 6 bases; unmatched junction bases: 9. The germline V gene has CDR1 MNHNY and CDR2 SVGAGI (reference sequence). The CDR3 is 16 amino acids. In DNA, the CDR3 is TGTGCCAGCAGTTACTTTCGGGACAGGGGTAGGGGCGAGCAGTACTTC. Protein sequence: CASSYFRDRGRGEQYF.

The CDR3 DNA reads TGTGCCAGCAGCCAAGACCGGACTAGCTTTGAGCAGTTCTTC. This gives the protein CASSQDRTSFEQFF. The chain uses TRBV4-2 and TRBJ2-1, with 8 bases aligning to TRBD2. The CDR3 has 14 amino acids. Germline loops: CDR1 LGHNA, CDR2 YNFKEQ. Trimming at V came to 0 bases and at J to 9 bases, leaving 4 bases not matched to a gene.

This chain connects TRBV27 to TRBJ2-5; D is uncertain. V shed 2 bases and J shed 2 bases, with 12 bases lying between them. Germline V lookup: CDR1 MNHEY, CDR2 SMNVEV (reference sequence). This CDR3 contains 15 residues. Written as DNA, the CDR3 is TGTGCCAGCAGTTTACGGCCATTCCCACAAGAGACCCAGTACTTC. Its protein is CASSLRPFPQETQYF.

V and J are TRBV5-1 and TRBJ1-2; the D gene is possibly TRBD1 (6 bases). The V gene lost 2 bases and the J gene lost 6 bases, with 8 bases spanning the gap. From germline, CDR1 is SGHRS and CDR2 YFSETQ. The CDR3 loop spans 12 amino acids. The CDR3 sequence: CASSFHRDGYTF. In DNA form, the CDR3 reads TGCGCCAGCAGCTTCCACAGGGATGGCTACACCTTC.

The V call is TRBV28, the J call TRBJ1-5; D remains unclear. This CDR3 is 14 amino acids long. The V gene lost 6 bases and the J gene lost 4 bases, with 13 bases spanning the gap. CDR1 is MDHEN, CDR2 SYDVKM, per germline. The CDR3 reads CASRAGRPNQPQHF. The CDR3 bases are TGTGCCAGCAGAGCCGGACGGCCTAATCAGCCCCAGCATTTT.

Here the CDR3 reads CASSLRGTSGNPETQYF. The CDR3 DNA sequence: TGTGCCAGCAGCTTAAGAGGGACTAGCGGGAACCCAGAGACCCAGTACTTC. V usage is TRBV7-6 and J usage is TRBJ2-5; TRBD2 matches at 13 bases. CDR1 is SGHVS, CDR2 FNYEAQ, per germline. The CDR3 sequence is 17 residues long. Losses at the gene ends were 2 bases for V and 4 bases for J; bases not matched to a gene: 7. Looking up the rest from reference TRBV7-6 and TRBJ2-5 gives the full variable domain: GAGVSQSPRYKVTKRGQDVALRCDPISGHVSLYWYRQALGQGPEFLTYFNYEAQQDKSGLPNDRFSAERPEGSISTLTIQRTEQRDSAMYRCASSLRGTSGNPETQYFGPGTRLLVL.

The table lists this clone with many counts. The chain couples TRBV7-6 to TRBJ2-3; D is unclear. The CDR3 consists of 14 residues. V shed 1 base and J shed 3 bases, with 8 bases lying between them. The germline V gene has CDR1 SGHVS and CDR2 FNYEAQ. Here the CDR3 reads CASSLGLGTDTQYF. CDR3 sequence (DNA): TGTGCCAGCAGCTTAGGATTAGGGACAGATACGCAGTATTTT.